This TCR beta chain was captured in a study of T-cell memory formation after mild COVID-19. This clonotype was found a few times. What it binds is not known. Constant-segment primers served in 5'RACE that generated TCR alpha and TCR beta cDNA libraries bearing sample barcodes and UMIs. MiXCR was run by TCRdb on the 5' RACE reads, yielding one entry per CDR3 protein. This table has over 350,000 distinct CDR3 sequences, 20% to 25% appearing once. Study-wide results and caveats: Contracting CD4+ clones sat mainly in CM and EM; CD8+ in EMRA.

This clonotype originated in an adult woman who had mild COVID-19 (a few samples of this study predate the infection). Cell type and time point are not known. Material for sequencing was PBMCs or a T cell subset sorted from them (not recorded which).

The CDR3 coding sequence is TGTGCCACCAGTGACCGTGACAGGGGACTTGGCAATCAGCCCCAGCATTTT. Protein sequence: CATSDRDRGLGNQPQHF. The rearrangement uses TRBV24-1 and TRBJ1-5; 8 bases line up with TRBD1. Germline V gives CDR1 KGHDR, CDR2 SFDVKD. V shed 4 bases and J 2 bases; nucleotides not matched to a gene: 9. The CDR3 covers 17 residues.